This is a list of T cell receptor beta chains from one sample in a study of blood T cell repertoires in COVID-19. Generated by immunoSEQ multiplex PCR, the TCRdb table keeps only in-frame clones and is missing some. The table shows about 160,000 clones, with approximately 81% occurring only once. The sequencing sample was made of PBMCs or T cells enriched from blood (not recorded which). These receptors all come from a man in his fifties or sixties who had recovered from COVID-19. The CDR3 runs from the conserved cysteine through the conserved F or W. The size field is filled for only some rows; it gives once, few, many or a size class.

TRBJ1-1	TRBV10-3	-	CAISERDREAFF
TRBJ2-2	TRBV7-3	-	CASSLFGLTGELFF
TRBJ2-7	TRBV19	-	CASSYRTGDSYEQYF
TRBJ1-2	TRBV11-2	few	CASSLDLIPGVPANYGYTF
TRBJ2-2	TRBV29-1	-	CSVAQGAYTGELFF
TRBJ2-3	TRBV5-1	once	CASSTGLAGMVDTQYF
TRBJ2-1	TRBV7-9	-	CASSLRGQPSSYNEQFF
TRBJ2-1	TRBV4-1	-	CASSQDGTSGYNEQFF
TRBJ2-3	TRBV5-8	-	CASSQFGTGGLHSPAQYF
TRBJ2-2	TRBV7-6	few	CASSLTSGGPNTGELFF
TRBJ2-7	TRBV29-1	-	CSVGRTAVSYEQYF
TRBJ2-1	TRBV3-1/TRBV3-2	-	CASSLTGQYNEQFF
TRBJ2-5	TRBV5-1	-	CASSSPGGQETQYF
TRBJ1-6	TRBV20-1	-	CSASAWTIVNSPLHF
TRBJ1-4	TRBV2	few	CASSEALSGGKLFF
TRBJ2-1	TRBV4-1	-	CASSREGTRGSNEQFF
TRBJ1-1	TRBV11-2	-	CASSPGDEAFF
TRBJ1-2	TRBV11-2	-	CASSLDETFYGYTF
TRBJ2-1	TRBV7-3	-	CASSLTSGRAVNEQFF
TRBJ2-7	TRBV6-5	-	CASSSPGQIYEQYF